This is a list of T cell receptor beta chains from one sample in a study of cytomegalovirus exposure and HLA in healthy donors. The table came from immunoSEQ multiplex PCR; TCRdb's copy has only in-frame clones and leaves some out. Among approximately 170,000 clones listed, around 80% were seen once. Sequencing was performed on PBMCs. Receptors originate from a woman aged 25 to 39 in good health and CMV-seropositive. Each CDR3 is given with its conserved first and last residue.

v_call	j_call	cdr3_aa
TRBV10-1	TRBJ1-1	CASSDGGLNTEAFF
TRBV2	TRBJ2-7	CAGSGGLSYEQYF
TRBV2	TRBJ2-3	CASSEGGRAGGQGDTQYF
TRBV23-1	TRBJ1-6	CASSPPPIAGSSPLHF
TRBV5-6	TRBJ2-7	CASSLLTGRYEQYF
TRBV5-1	TRBJ1-1	CASSEWTGTSTEAFF
TRBV5-4	TRBJ2-1	CASSSRTSGRTYNEQFF
TRBV19	TRBJ2-7	CASSTKRGFYEQYF
TRBV9	TRBJ1-2	CASSVDRDYGYTF
TRBV19	TRBJ1-1	CATDPRWDPRGTEAFF
TRBV7-2	TRBJ2-3	CASSYRGDTDTQYF
TRBV28	TRBJ1-2	CASHSSQYGYTF
TRBV25-1	TRBJ1-2	CASSGGQGVNGYGYTF
TRBV19	TRBJ2-5	CASSIITGYQETQYF
TRBV29-1	TRBJ2-3	CSVDHSQTSTDTQYF
TRBV19	TRBJ1-2	CASADRNYGYTF
TRBV2	.	CASSEDRGQGEQYF
TRBV19	TRBJ2-7	CASSPISGLAVDF
TRBV28	TRBJ1-5	CASSLGLYSNQPQHF
TRBV19	TRBJ1-5	CASSTRLGGPSNQPQHF
TRBV23-1	TRBJ2-7	CASSQSGSPREQYF
TRBV28	TRBJ1-1	CASSRRGQNTEAFF
TRBV11-2	TRBJ1-2	CASSLAAGTRGYGYTF
TRBV5-1	TRBJ2-5	CASVRDSPFQETQYF
TRBV4-3	TRBJ2-3	CASSQGTTTDTQYF
TRBV6-5	TRBJ2-7	CASLPSVGAYEQYF
TRBV30	TRBJ2-2	CAWADRGTGELFF
TRBV9	TRBJ1-3	CASSVGSSGNTIYF
TRBV5-5	TRBJ1-3	CASSLTGASGNTIYF
TRBV6-5	TRBJ1-5	CASSLGQGHQPQHF
TRBV7-9	TRBJ1-6	CASSDSIGGFSSYNSPLHF
TRBV30	TRBJ2-3	CAWKGAGGPLDTQYF
TRBV29-1	TRBJ1-1	CSVAVGANTEAFF
TRBV13	TRBJ1-2	CASSLNQQSYGYTF
TRBV30	TRBJ1-3	CAWSVRQPGNTIYF
TRBV7-9	TRBJ1-6	CASRPTGTADSPLHF
TRBV6-1	TRBJ1-1	CASRKFGQDTEAFF